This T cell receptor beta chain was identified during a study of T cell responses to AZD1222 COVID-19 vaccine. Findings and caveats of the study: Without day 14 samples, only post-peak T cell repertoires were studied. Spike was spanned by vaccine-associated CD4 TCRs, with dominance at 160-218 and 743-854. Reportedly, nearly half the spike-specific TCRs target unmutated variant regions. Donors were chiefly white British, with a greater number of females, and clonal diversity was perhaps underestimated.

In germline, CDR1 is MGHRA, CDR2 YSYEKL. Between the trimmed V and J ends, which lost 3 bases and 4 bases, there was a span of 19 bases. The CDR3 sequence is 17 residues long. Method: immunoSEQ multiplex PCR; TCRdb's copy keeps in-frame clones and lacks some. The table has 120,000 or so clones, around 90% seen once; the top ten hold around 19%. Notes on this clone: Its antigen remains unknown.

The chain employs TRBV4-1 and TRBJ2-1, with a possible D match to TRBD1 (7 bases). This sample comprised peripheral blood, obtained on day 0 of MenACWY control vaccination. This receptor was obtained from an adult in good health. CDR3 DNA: TGCGCCAGCAGCCACCGCCCCGGACAGGAGGGTTACAATGAGCAGTTCTTC. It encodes CASSHRPGQEGYNEQFF.